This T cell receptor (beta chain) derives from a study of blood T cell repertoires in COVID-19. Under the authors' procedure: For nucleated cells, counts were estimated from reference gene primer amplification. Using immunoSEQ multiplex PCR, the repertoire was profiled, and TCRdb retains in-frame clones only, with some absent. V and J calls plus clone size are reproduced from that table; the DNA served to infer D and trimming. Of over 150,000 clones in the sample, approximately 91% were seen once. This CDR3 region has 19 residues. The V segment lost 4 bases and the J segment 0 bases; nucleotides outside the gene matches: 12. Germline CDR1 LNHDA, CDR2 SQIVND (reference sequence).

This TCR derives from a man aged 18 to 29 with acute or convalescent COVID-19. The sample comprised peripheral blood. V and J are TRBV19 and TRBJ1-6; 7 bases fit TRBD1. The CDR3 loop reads CASSSPGQRVISYNSPLHF. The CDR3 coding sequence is TGTGCCAGTAGTAGCCCGGGACAGAGGGTAATCTCCTATAATTCACCCCTCCACTTT.